These T cell receptor beta chains were read from a single sample in a study of cytomegalovirus exposure and HLA in healthy donors. The data were produced by immunoSEQ multiplex PCR, yet TCRdb's version contains in-frame clones alone and is incomplete. The sample has under 200,000 clones; roughly 80% are singletons. Sequenced: PBMCs. The receptors derive from a man between 25 and 39 years old in good health and CMV-seronegative. Both conserved end residues are part of each CDR3. Each record gives: J gene, V gene, CDR3 protein.

TRBJ1-1,TRBV28,CASSFDRKNTEAFF
TRBJ1-6,TRBV10-3,CAISGKGQGNSPLHF
TRBJ2-7,TRBV27,CASSSEWTVSNEQYF
TRBJ2-1,TRBV6-1,CASSEVFNNEQFF
TRBJ1-4,TRBV2,CASSAGTSNEKLFF
TRBJ1-4,TRBV2,CASRPDRSNEKLFF
TRBJ1-4,TRBV13,CASSSREKATNEKLFF
TRBJ1-6,TRBV27,CASSSQGTYNSPLHF
TRBJ2-6,TRBV28,CASSFPGQSGANVLTF
TRBJ2-7,TRBV15,CATSRDLTSGSIFYEQYF
TRBJ1-5,TRBV30,CAWSLGGVNQPQHF
TRBJ2-5,TRBV7-6,CASSPLGASRETQYF
TRBJ2-1,TRBV19,CASSTSGISNEQFF
TRBJ1-1,TRBV11-3,CASSLLGQGSPKAFF
TRBJ2-1,TRBV27,CASSPDRYSYNEQFF
TRBJ1-2,TRBV21-1,CASSKAPVYGYTF
TRBJ2-7,TRBV25-1,CASSEITGGSHEQYF
TRBJ1-1,TRBV27,CASSFSPGADTEAFF
TRBJ1-5,TRBV6-1,CASSSTGALNQPQHF
TRBJ1-2,TRBV2,CATNSIYGYTF
TRBJ2-5,TRBV12-2,CASRQGGTSWETQYF
TRBJ2-1,TRBV5-1,CASSLNGLAGASSYNEQFF
TRBJ2-1,TRBV15,CATRGTDSSYNEQFF
TRBJ2-3,TRBV11-1,CASSLYQGSNLDTQYF
TRBJ1-2,TRBV28,CASYRGKENGYTF
TRBJ2-1,TRBV5-1,CASSLGLTSGRTSNEQFF
TRBJ2-2,TRBV14,CASSRGLAGHGELFF
TRBJ2-5,TRBV5-4,CASSPAGLAGAETQYF
TRBJ2-7,TRBV7-6,CASSLAAFSYEQYF
TRBJ1-1,TRBV21-1,CASSSGDAEAFF
TRBJ1-4,TRBV5-1,CASSLGQGEKLFF
TRBJ1-1,TRBV5-1,CASSFGSGDTEAFF
TRBJ2-7,TRBV11-3,CASSLVGSSGISYEQYF
TRBJ2-4,TRBV5-1,CASSLVGGLAKNIQYF
TRBJ2-7,TRBV5-8,CASSSEGTSGSWGTYEQYF
TRBJ1-3,TRBV9,CASTGGVSGNTIYF
TRBJ2-7,TRBV10-3,CAIRAQGKSYEQYF
TRBJ1-2,TRBV6-1,CATRDSGYGYTF
TRBJ2-1,TRBV7-9,CASSLAPRATNEQFF
TRBJ1-2,TRBV27,CASSSPGGGRRGYTF
TRBJ1-2,TRBV5-1,CASSLDTGSHGYTF
TRBJ2-2,TRBV18,CASSPLPTGELFF
TRBJ2-5,TRBV30,CAWTGGETQYF
TRBJ2-1,TRBV15,CATSLAEPVHNEQFF
TRBJ2-3,TRBV9,CASSARTVSSTDTQYF
TRBJ2-1,TRBV5-6,CASSFFYNEQFF
TRBJ2-1,TRBV19,CASSIRDRVLLSYNEQFF
TRBJ1-3,TRBV9,CASSVEGQVNSGNTIYF
TRBJ1-5,TRBV2,CASRNRGHSNQPQHF
TRBJ2-5,TRBV5-1,CASSLVNRGRETQYF
TRBJ2-3,TRBV6-4,CASRLAAGTDTQYF
TRBJ1-1,TRBV5-1,CASSLDPAGTEAFF
TRBJ1-2,TRBV18,CASSPVDTNYGYTF
TRBJ1-2,TRBV5-6,CASSPGVYGYTF
TRBJ2-7,TRBV27,CASNPQGRRLEQYF
TRBJ2-3,TRBV7-9,CATASRTSGSGGTDTQYF
TRBJ2-1,TRBV6-1,CASSRGSSYNEQFF
TRBJ2-3,TRBV9,CASSVEGSTDTQYF